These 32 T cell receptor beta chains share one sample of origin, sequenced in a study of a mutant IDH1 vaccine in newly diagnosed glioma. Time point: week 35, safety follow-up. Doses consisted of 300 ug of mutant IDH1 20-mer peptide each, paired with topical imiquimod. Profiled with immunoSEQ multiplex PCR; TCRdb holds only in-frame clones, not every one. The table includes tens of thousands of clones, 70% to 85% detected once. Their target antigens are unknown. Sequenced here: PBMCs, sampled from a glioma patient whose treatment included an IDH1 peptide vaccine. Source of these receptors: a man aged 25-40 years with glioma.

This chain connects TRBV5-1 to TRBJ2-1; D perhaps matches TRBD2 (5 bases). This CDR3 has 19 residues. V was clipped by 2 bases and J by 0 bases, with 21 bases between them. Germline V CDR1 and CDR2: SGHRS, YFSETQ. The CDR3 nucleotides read TGCGCCAGCAGCTTTATGTCGAGGGTCTCCGTACTCTCCTACAATGAGCAGTTCTTC. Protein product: CASSFMSRVSVLSYNEQFF.

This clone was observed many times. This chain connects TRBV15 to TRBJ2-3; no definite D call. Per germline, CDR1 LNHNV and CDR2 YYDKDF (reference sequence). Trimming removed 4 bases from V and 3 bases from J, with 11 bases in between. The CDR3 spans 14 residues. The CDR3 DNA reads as TGTGCCACCAGCAAAGGATCGAGTACAGATACGCAGTATTTT. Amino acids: CATSKGSSTDTQYF.

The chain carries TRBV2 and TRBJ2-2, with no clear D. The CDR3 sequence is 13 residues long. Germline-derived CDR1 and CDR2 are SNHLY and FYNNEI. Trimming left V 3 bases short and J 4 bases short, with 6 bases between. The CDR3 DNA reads TGTGCCAGCAGTGAGCAGGCCACCGGGGAGCTGTTTTTT. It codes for CASSEQATGELFF.

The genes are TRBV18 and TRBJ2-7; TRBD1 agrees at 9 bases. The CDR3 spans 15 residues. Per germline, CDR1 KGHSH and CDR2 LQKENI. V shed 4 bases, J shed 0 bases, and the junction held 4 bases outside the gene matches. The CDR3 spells CASSQGQGLSYEQYF. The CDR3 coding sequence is TGTGCCAGCTCACAGGGACAGGGCCTCTCCTACGAGCAGTACTTC. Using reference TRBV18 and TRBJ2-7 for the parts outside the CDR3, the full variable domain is NAGVMQNPRHLVRRRGQEARLRCSPMKGHSHVYWYRQLPEEGLKFMVYLQKENIIDESGMPKERFSAEFPKEGPSILRIQQVVRGDSAAYFCASSQGQGLSYEQYFGPGTRLTVT.

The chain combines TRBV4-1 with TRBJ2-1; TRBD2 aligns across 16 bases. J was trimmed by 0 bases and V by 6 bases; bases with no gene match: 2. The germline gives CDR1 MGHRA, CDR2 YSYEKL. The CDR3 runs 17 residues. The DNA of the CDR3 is TGCGCCAGCAGGGGACTAGCGGGAGGGAACTCCTACAATGAGCAGTTCTTC. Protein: CASRGLAGGNSYNEQFF.

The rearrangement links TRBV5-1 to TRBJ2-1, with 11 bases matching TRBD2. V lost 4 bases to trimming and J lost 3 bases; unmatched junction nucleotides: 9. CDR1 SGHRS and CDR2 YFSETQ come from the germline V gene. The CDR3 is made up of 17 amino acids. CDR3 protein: CASSGTLAGGDYNEQFF. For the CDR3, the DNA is TGCGCCAGCAGCGGAACCCTAGCGGGAGGAGACTACAATGAGCAGTTCTTC.

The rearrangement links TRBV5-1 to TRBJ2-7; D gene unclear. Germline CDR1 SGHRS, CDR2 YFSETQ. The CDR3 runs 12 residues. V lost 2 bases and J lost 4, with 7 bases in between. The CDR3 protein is CASSFSFYEQYF. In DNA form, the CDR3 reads TGCGCCAGCAGCTTCTCGTTTTACGAGCAGTACTTC.

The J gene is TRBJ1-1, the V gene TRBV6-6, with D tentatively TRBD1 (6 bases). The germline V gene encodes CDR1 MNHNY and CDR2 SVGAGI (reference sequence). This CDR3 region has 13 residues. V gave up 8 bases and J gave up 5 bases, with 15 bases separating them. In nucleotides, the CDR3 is TGTGCCAGCCTCTTTACAGGGAGAACTGAAGCTTTCTTT. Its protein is CASLFTGRTEAFF.

CDR3 nucleotides: TGTGCCAGCGGTCTAGGGGGAACCGGGGAGCTGTTTTTT. It encodes CASGLGGTGELFF. The V gene is TRBV25-1, the J gene TRBJ2-2; D possibly corresponds to TRBD1 (6 bases). Germline assignment: CDR1 MGHDK and CDR2 SYGVNS. The length of the CDR3 is 13 residues. V lost 8 bases to trimming and J lost 5 bases, with 12 bases between them. Full variable domain (outside the CDR3, taken from reference TRBV25-1 and TRBJ2-2): EADIYQTPRYLVIGTGKKITLECSQTMGHDKMYWYQQDPGMELHLIHYSYGVNSTEKGDLSSESTVSRIRTEHFPLTLESARPSHTSQYLCASGLGGTGELFFGEGSRLTVL.

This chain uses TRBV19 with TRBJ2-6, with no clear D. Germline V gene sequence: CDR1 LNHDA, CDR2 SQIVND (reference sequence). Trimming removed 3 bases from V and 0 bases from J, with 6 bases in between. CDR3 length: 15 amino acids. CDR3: CASSMVISGANVLTF. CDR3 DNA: TGTGCCAGTAGTATGGTAATCTCTGGGGCCAACGTCCTGACTTTC.

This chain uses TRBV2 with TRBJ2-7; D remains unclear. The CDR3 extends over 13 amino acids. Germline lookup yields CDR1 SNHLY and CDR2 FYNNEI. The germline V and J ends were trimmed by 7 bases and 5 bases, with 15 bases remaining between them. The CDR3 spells CASKTERLDEQYF. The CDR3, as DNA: TGTGCCAGCAAGACCGAACGTCTCGACGAGCAGTACTTC.

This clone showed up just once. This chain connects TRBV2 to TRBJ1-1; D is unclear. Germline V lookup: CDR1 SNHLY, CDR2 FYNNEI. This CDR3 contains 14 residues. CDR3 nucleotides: TGTGTATTAACGGCGTTACACCCGAACACTGAAGCTTTCTTT. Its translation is CVLTALHPNTEAFF.

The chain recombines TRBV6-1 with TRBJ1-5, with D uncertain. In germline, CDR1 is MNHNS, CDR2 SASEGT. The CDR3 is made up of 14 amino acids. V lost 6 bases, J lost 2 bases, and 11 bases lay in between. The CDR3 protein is CASSLGRGNQPQHF. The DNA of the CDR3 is TGTGCCAGCAGCCTCGGAAGGGGCAATCAGCCCCAGCATTTT.

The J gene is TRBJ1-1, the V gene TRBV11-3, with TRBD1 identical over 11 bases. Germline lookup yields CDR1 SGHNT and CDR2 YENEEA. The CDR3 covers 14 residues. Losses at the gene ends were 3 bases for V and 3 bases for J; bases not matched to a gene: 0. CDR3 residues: CASSLGQGDTEAFF. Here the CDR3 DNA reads TGTGCCAGCAGCTTGGGACAGGGGGACACTGAAGCTTTCTTT.

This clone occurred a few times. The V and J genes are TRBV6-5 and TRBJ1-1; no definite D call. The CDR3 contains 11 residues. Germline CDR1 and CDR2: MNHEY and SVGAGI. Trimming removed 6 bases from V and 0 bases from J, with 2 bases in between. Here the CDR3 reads CASRMNTEAFF. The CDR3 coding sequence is TGTGCCAGCAGGATGAACACTGAAGCTTTCTTT.

CDR3 in DNA: TGCAGCGTTGATATAGGCTACACCTTC. Its protein is CSVDIGYTF. The J gene is TRBJ1-2, the V gene TRBV29-1; D is uncertain. The germline V gene encodes CDR1 SQVTM and CDR2 ANQGSEA. Trimming removed 3 bases from V and 8 bases from J, with 4 bases in between. This CDR3 has 9 residues.

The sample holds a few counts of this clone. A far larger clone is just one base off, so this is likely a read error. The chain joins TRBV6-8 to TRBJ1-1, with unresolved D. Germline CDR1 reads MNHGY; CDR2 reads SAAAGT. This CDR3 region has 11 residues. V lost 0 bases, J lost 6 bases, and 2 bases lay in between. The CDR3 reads CASSYSSEAFF. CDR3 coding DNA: TGTGCCAGCAGTTACTCTTCTGAAGCTTTCTTT.

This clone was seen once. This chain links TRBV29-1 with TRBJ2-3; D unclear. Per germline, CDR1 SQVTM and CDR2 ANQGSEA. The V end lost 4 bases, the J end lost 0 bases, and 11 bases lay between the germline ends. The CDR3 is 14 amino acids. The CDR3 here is CSVGRLTSTDTQYF. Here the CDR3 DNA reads TGCAGCGTTGGAAGACTTACTAGCACAGATACGCAGTATTTT.

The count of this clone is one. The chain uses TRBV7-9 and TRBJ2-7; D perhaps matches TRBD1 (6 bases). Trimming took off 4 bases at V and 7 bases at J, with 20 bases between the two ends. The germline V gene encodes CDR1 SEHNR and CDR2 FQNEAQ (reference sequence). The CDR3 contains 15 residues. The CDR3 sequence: CASSSRDNPWWEQYF. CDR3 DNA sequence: TGTGCCAGCAGCTCCCGGGACAACCCTTGGTGGGAGCAGTACTTC.

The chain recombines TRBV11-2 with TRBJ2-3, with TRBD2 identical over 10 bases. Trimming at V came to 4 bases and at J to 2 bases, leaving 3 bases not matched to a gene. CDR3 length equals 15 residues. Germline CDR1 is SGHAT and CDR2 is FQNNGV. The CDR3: CASSYLAGDTDTQYF. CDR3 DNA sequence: TGTGCCAGCAGCTATCTAGCGGGGGACACAGATACGCAGTATTTT. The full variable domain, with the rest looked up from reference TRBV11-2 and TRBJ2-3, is EAGVAQSPRYKIIEKRQSVAFWCNPISGHATLYWYQQILGQGPKLLIQFQNNGVVDDSQLPKDRFSAERLKGVDSTLKIQPAKLEDSAVYLCASSYLAGDTDTQYFGPGTRLTVL.

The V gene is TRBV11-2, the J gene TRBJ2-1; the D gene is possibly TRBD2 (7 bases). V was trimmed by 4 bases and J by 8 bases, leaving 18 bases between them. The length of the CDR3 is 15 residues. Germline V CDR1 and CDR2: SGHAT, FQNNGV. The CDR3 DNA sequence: TGTGCCAGCAGCTCCTCTAGACGGGGGGCAGATGAGCAGTTCTTC. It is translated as CASSSSRRGADEQFF.

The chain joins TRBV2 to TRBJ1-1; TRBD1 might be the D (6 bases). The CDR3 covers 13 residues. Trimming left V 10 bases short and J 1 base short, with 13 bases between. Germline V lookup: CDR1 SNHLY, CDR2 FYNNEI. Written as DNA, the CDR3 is TGTGCCACCTTATACAGGGCGAACACTGAAGCTTTCTTT. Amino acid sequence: CATLYRANTEAFF.

CDR3 in amino acids: CASSFWGEGTSAYYEQYF. CDR3 coding DNA: TGTGCCAGCAGCTTCTGGGGCGAAGGGACTAGCGCCTACTACGAGCAGTACTTC. The chain has TRBV5-6 and TRBJ2-7; 10 bases map to TRBD2. This CDR3 region has 18 residues. V lost 2 bases, J lost 3 bases, and 14 bases stayed unmatched. Germline V gene data show CDR1 as SGHDT and CDR2 as YYEEEE. The full variable domain, rest sourced from reference TRBV5-6 and TRBJ2-7, is DAGVTQSPTHLIKTRGQQVTLRCSPKSGHDTVSWYQQALGQGPQFIFQYYEEEERQRGNFPDRFSGHQFPNYSSELNVNALLLGDSALYLCASSFWGEGTSAYYEQYFGPGTRLTVT.

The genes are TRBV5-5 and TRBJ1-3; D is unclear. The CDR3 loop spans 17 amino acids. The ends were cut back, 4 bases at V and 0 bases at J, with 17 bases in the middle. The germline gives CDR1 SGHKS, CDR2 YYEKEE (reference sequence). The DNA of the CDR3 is TGTGCCAGCAGCCTGGGGTGGGCGACCGGCTCTGGAAACACCATATATTTT. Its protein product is CASSLGWATGSGNTIYF.

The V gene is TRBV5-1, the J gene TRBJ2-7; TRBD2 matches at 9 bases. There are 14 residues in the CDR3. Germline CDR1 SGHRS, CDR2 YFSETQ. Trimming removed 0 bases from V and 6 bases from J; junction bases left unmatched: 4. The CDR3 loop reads CASSLGLREGEQYF. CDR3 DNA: TGCGCCAGCAGCTTGGGGCTGCGGGAGGGCGAGCAGTACTTC.

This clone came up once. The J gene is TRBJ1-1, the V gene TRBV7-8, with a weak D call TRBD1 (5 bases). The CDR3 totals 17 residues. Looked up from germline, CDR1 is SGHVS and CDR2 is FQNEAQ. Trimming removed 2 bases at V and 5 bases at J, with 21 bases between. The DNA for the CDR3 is TGTGCCAGCAGCTTATCAGGTTCAGGGACTGCAAGTACTGAAGCTTTCTTT. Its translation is CASSLSGSGTASTEAFF.

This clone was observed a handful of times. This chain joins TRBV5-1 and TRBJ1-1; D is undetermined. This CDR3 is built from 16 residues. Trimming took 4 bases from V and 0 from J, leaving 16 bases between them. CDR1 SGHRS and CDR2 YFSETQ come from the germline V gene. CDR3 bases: TGCGCCAGCAGCCCGTACTTCCCTGGGATGAACACTGAAGCTTTCTTT. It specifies CASSPYFPGMNTEAFF.

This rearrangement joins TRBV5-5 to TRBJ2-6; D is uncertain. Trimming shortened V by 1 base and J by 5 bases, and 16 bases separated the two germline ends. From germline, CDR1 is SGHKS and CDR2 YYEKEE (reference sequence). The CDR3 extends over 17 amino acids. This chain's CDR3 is CASSLYGVDGRANVLTF. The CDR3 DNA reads TGTGCCAGCAGCTTGTATGGCGTCGACGGTCGGGCCAACGTCCTGACTTTC.

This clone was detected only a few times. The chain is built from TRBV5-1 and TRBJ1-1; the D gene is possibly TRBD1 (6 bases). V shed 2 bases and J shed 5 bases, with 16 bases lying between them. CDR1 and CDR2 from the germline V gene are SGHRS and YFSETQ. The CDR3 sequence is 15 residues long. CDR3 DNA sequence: TGCGCCAGCAGCTTTCAAGGTACAGGGAATACTGAAGCTTTCTTT. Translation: CASSFQGTGNTEAFF. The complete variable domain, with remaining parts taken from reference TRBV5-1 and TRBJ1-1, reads KAGVTQTPRYLIKTRGQQVTLSCSPISGHRSVSWYQQTPGQGLQFLFEYFSETQRNKGNFPGRFSGRQFSNSRSEMNVSTLELGDSALYLCASSFQGTGNTEAFFGQGTRLTVV.

CDR3 region: CSVEAGATEAFF. The CDR3 coding sequence is TGCAGCGTTGAAGCAGGGGCCACTGAAGCTTTCTTT. The gene calls are TRBV29-1 and TRBJ1-1; D might be TRBD1 (6 bases). Trimming removed 1 base at V and 4 bases at J, with 7 bases between. Germline loops: CDR1 SQVTM, CDR2 ANQGSEA. The CDR3 has 12 residues.

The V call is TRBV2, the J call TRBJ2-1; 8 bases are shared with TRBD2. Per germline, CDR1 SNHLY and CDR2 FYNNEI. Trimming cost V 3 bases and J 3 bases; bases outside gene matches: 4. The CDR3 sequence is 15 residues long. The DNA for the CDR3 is TGTGCCAGCAGTGAGGTAGCGGGAAGCTACAATGAGCAGTTCTTC. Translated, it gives CASSEVAGSYNEQFF.

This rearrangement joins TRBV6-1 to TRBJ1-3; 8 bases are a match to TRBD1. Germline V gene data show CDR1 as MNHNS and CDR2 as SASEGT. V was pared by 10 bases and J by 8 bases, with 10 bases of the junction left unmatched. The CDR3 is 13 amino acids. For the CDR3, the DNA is TGTGCCACCAGGGACAGGCCTTTCCACACCATATATTTT. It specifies CATRDRPFHTIYF.